This TCR beta chain was sequenced for a study of post-analysis software for immune sequencing data. Findings and caveats of the study: A handful of TRBV segments appeared more often in patients than in controls, and TRBV5-6, TRBV5-1 and TRBV20-1 were among these. Diversity measured as normalized Chao1 was significantly lower in multiple sclerosis patients than in controls.

Included in the TCR beta cDNA libraries were unique molecular identifiers. In TCRdb, the PCR reads were re-called with MiXCR into one record per CDR3 protein. The table records under 200,000 distinct CDR3 sequences, 29% of them present only once. Germline loops: CDR1 DFQATT, CDR2 SNEGSKA (reference sequence). The CDR3 totals 13 residues. The V gene end was trimmed by 7 bases and the J gene end by 2 bases; junction bases not matched to a gene: 8. As concerns this clonotype: Its antigen is unknown.

Sequenced material: blood. This chain joins TRBV20-1 and TRBJ2-7, with 7 bases matching TRBD1. This clonotype was sampled from a girl under 18 with multiple sclerosis. Here the CDR3 DNA reads TGCAGTGTTGAACCGGGACAGACCTACGAGCAGTACTTC. It codes for CSVEPGQTYEQYF.